The T cell receptor beta chain described here comes from a study of cytomegalovirus exposure and HLA in healthy donors. Looking at the study overall: An analysis done earlier identified more than 100 million unique TCR beta sequences from about 179 million T cells. Out of 398 genotyped donors, less than 90% belonged to the Caucasian-associated ancestry cluster. The study, taken as a whole, reports: As a later analysis showed, a missense DCLRE1C variant was linked to trimming of TCR beta V- and J-genes.

On this clone: Its antigen is undetermined.

The germline V gene encodes CDR1 LGHNA and CDR2 YNFKEQ. The J segment lost 3 bases and the V segment lost 4 bases, leaving 1 base of the junction unmatched. The CDR3 sequence is 14 residues long. 13 Jbeta primers and 60 Vbeta primers were used for the PCR. Sequencing was performed with immunoSEQ multiplex PCR; in TCRdb, only in-frame clones are kept and a portion is missing. The sample carries approximately 100,000 clones, approximately 72% recorded once. The source of this sequence is a woman between 40 and 50 years old in good health and CMV-seropositive. The chain combines TRBV4-2 with TRBJ2-7; 12 bases align to TRBD2. The sequencing sample was made of PBMCs. The CDR3 DNA sequence: TGTGCCAGCAGCCTGGGACTAGCGGGCTACGAGCAGTACTTC. It specifies CASSLGLAGYEQYF.